This T cell receptor (delta chain) was recovered during a study of gamma-delta chains in newborns, infants, children. Across the whole study: Microbial exposure reportedly drives polyclonal innate γδ T cell expansion after birth.

TCRdb fed the reads to CATT. The sample has about 6,100 delta-chain clones; roughly 2.7% are singletons. This CDR3 spans 20 amino acids. This clone was detected only a few times. There is no V gene call, and the J gene is TRDJ3; the tabulated D call, TRDD3, remains unverified against the DNA. Input material: blood. The sequence derives from a child who was a newborn, infant or young child, either healthy, febrile or measles-vaccinated (not recorded which). CDR3 in DNA: TGCGCCTGTGACACCGCCGGTGGGGGATTTTCCTCCTGGGACACCCGACAGATGTTTTTC. It codes for CACDTAGGGFSSWDTRQMFF.